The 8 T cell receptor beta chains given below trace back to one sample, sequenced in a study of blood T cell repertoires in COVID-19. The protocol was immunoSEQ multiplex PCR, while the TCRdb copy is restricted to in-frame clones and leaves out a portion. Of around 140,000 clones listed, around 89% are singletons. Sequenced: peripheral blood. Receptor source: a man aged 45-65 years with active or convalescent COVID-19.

CDR3 DNA: TGTGCCAGCAGCTTTTGGGACATAAATCAGCCCCAGCATTTT. This gives the protein CASSFWDINQPQHF. The rearrangement uses TRBV7-9 and TRBJ1-5; TRBD1 might be the D (6 bases). V lost 3 bases to trimming and J lost 4 bases, with 10 bases between them. The germline gives CDR1 SEHNR, CDR2 FQNEAQ (reference sequence). The CDR3 sequence is 14 residues long. Combining the CDR3 with reference TRBV7-9 and TRBJ1-5 gives the whole variable domain DTGVSQNPRHKITKRGQNVTFRCDPISEHNRLYWYRQTLGQGPEFLTYFQNEAQLEKSRLLSDRFSAERPKGSFSTLEIQRTEQGDSAMYLCASSFWDINQPQHFGDGTRLSIL.

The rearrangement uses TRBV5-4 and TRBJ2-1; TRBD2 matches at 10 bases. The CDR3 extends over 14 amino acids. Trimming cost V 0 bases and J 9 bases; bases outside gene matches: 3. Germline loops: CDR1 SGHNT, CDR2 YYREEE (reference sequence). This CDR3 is CASSLESGGGEQFF. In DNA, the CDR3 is TGTGCCAGCAGCTTGGAAAGCGGGGGGGGTGAGCAGTTCTTC.

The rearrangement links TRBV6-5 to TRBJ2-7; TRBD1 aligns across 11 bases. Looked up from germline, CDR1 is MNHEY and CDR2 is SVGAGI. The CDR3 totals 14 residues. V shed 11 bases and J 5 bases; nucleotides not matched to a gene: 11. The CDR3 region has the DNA TGTGCCCCCCAACCCGGACAGGGGGCGGACGAGCAGTACTTC. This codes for CAPQPGQGADEQYF.

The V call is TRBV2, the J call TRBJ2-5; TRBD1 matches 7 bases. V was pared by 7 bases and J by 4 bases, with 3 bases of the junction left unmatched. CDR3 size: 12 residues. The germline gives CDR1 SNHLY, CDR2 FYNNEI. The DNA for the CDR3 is TGTGCCAGCAAAGGGGGCCGAGAGACCCAGTACTTC. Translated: CASKGGRETQYF.

The chain's CDR3 is CASSLYGGVNQPQHF. Here the CDR3 DNA reads TGTGCCAGCAGCTTATATGGGGGGGTCAATCAGCCCCAGCATTTT. This chain connects TRBV7-2 to TRBJ1-5; TRBD1 might be the D (5 bases). The CDR3 extends over 15 amino acids. The germline V gene has CDR1 SGHTA and CDR2 FQGNSA. Trimming took 2 bases from V and 3 from J, leaving 11 bases between them.

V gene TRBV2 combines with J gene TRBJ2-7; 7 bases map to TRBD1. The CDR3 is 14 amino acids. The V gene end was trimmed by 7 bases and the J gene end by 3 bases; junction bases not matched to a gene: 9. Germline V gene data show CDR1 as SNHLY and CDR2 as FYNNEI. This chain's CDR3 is CASIRAGGSYEQYF. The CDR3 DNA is TGTGCCAGCATCCGGGCAGGGGGTAGCTACGAGCAGTACTTC.

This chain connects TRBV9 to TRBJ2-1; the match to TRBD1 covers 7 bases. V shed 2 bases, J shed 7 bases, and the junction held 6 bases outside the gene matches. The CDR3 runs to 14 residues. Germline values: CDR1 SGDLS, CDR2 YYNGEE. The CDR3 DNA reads TGTGCCAGCAGCGTTCGACAGGGTAGGAATGAGCAGTTCTTC. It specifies CASSVRQGRNEQFF.

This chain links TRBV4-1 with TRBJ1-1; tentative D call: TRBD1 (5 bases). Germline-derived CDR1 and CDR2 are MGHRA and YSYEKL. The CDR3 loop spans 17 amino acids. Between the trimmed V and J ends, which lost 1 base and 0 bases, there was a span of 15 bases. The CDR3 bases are TGCGCCAGCAGCCAAGTCTTAGGGGTTATAATGAACACTGAAGCTTTCTTT. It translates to CASSQVLGVIMNTEAFF.